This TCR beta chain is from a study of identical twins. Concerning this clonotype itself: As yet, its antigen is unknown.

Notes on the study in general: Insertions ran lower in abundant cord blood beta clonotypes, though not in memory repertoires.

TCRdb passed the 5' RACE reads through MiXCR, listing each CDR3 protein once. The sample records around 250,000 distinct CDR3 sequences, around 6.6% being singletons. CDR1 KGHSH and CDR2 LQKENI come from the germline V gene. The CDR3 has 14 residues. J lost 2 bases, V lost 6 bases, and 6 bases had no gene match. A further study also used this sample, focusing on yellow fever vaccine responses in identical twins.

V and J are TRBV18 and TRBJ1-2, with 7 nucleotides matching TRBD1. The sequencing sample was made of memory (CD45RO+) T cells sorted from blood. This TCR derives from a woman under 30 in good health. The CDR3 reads CASSRTGENYGYTF. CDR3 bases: TGTGCCAGCTCCCGCACAGGGGAAAACTATGGCTACACCTTC.